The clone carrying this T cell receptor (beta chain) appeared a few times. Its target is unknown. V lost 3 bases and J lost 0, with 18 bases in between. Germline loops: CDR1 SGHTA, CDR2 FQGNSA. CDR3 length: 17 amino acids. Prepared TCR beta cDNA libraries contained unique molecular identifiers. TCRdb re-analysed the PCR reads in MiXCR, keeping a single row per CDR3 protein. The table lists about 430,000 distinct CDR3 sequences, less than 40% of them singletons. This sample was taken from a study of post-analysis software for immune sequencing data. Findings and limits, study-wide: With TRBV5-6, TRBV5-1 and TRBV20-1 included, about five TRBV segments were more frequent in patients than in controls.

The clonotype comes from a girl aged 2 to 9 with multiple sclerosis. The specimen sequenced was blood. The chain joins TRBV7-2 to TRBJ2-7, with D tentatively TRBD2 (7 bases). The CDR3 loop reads CASSFLPGGGSSYEQYF. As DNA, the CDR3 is TGTGCCAGCAGCTTCCTACCCGGGGGCGGGAGCTCCTACGAGCAGTACTTC.